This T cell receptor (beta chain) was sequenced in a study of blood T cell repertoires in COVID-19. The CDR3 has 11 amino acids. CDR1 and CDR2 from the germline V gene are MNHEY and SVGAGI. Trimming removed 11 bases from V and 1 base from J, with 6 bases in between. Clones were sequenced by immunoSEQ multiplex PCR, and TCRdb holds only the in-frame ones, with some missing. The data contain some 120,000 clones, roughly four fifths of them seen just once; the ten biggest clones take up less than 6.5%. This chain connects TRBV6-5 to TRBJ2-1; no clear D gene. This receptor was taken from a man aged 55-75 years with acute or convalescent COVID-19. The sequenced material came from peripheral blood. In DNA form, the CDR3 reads TGTGCCTCCTTATCCTACAATGAGCAGTTCTTC. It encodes CASLSYNEQFF.